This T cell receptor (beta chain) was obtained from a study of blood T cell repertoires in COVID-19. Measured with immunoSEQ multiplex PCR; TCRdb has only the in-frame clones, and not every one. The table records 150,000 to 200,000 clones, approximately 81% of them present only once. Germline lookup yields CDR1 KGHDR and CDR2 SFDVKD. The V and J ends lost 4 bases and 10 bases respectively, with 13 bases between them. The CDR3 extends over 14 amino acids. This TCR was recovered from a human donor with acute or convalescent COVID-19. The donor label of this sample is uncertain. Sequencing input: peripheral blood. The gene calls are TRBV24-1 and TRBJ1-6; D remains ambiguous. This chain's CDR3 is CATSDPTGYSPLHF. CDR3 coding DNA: TGTGCCACCAGTGACCCCACGGGGTACTCACCCCTCCACTTT.